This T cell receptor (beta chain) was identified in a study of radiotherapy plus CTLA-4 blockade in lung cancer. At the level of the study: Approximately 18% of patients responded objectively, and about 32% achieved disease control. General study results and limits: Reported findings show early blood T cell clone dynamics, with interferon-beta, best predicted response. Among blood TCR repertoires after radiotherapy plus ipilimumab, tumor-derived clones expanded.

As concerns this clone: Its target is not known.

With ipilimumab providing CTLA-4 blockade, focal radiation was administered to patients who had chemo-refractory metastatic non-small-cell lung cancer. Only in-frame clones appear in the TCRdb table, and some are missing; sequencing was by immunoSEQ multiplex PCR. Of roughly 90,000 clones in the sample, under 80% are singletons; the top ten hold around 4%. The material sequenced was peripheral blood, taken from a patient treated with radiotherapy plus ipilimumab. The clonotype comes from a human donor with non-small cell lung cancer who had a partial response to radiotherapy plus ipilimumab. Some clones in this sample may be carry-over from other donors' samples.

CDR3 sequence reads: CASSLNRYGYTF. The CDR3 DNA follows: TGTGCCAGCAGTTTAAACCGGTATGGCTACACCTTC. The chain is built from TRBV28 and TRBJ1-2; no clear D. Trimming removed 2 bases from V and 5 bases from J, with 6 bases in between. This CDR3 contains 12 residues. CDR1 is MDHEN, CDR2 SYDVKM, per germline.